This TCR beta chain came from a study of identical twins. From germline, CDR1 is MDHEN and CDR2 SYDVKM. The CDR3 extends over 15 amino acids. After removal of 6 bases from V and 9 bases from J, the junction contained 14 bases not matched to a gene. The authors used template switching to add a universal primer site and gave cDNA unique molecular identifiers. TCRdb re-derived calls from the 5' RACE reads in MiXCR, one entry per CDR3 protein. The sample holds about 530,000 distinct CDR3 sequences, 12% to 15% seen once. The same specimen was also included in a second study, on yellow fever vaccine responses in identical twins.

The TCR comes from a woman under 30 in good health. Sequenced: CD4+ T cells sorted from blood. This chain links TRBV28 with TRBJ2-1; 7 positions match TRBD2. The CDR3 here is CASSVPSGAKGEQFF. DNA for the CDR3: TGTGCCAGCAGCGTCCCTAGCGGAGCGAAGGGTGAGCAGTTCTTC.